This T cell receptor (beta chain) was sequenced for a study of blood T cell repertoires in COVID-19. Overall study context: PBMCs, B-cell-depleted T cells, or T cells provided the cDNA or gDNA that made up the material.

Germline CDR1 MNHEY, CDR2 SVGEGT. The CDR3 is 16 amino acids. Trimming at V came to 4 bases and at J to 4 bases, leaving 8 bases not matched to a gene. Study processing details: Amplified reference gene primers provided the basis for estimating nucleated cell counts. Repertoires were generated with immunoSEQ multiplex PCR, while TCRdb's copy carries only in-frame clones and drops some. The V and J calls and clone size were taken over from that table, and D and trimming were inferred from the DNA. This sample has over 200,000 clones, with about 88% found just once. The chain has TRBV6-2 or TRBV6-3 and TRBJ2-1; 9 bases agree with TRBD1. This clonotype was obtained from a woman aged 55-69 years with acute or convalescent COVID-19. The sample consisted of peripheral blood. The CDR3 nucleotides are TGTGCCAGCAGTTCCCGGGACAGGGCTAGTTACAATGAGCAGTTCTTC. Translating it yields CASSSRDRASYNEQFF.